This T cell receptor (beta chain) comes out of a study of CD8+CD57+ T cells in acquired aplastic anemia. Study-wide points: The number of CD8+ CDR3 sequences shared by patients and controls was approximately 30.

CDR3 length equals 15 residues. V lost 1 base to trimming and J lost 0 bases, with 9 bases between them. Germline V lookup: CDR1 DFQATT, CDR2 SNEGSKA (reference sequence). This clonotype was counted between two and nine times. Its matching antigen is unknown. Genomic DNA acted as the template from which TCR beta VDJ combination and CDR3 sequence profiling were carried out. Each CDR3 protein is one row after TCRdb ran MiXCR on the reads. The data hold more than 150,000 distinct CDR3 sequences, with around 50% observed a single time. All sequencing subjects had displayed CD8+CD57+ cell expansion on flow cytometry.

The V call is TRBV20-1, the J call TRBJ2-2; possibly TRBD2 for D (6 bases). The source of this sequence is a human donor with aplastic anemia. The source material was sorted CD4+, CD8+, or CD8+CD57+ T cells (not recorded which) from PBMCs. CDR3 sequence: CSARVRLANTGELFF. Here the CDR3 DNA reads TGCAGTGCTAGAGTTCGACTAGCGAACACCGGGGAGCTGTTTTTT.